The 17 T cell receptor beta chains presented below share a single source sample, sequenced in a study of kidney transplant recipient with SARS-CoV-2 infection. TCRdb redid the calling of the reads with MiXCR, one entry per CDR3 protein. This table has about 240,000 distinct CDR3 sequences, more than 25% appearing once. Material: a blood sample, obtained at baseline and on day 111 from a kidney transplant recipient. These receptors all stem from a male patient aged 25 to 39 who had COVID-19 and was a kidney transplant recipient. Some T cells may possibly be graft donor cells.

A remark on this clonotype: A much larger clone sits a single nucleotide away, making a read error possible. The chain joins TRBV27 to TRBJ1-5; D is undetermined. The CDR3 runs 16 residues. From germline, CDR1 is MNHEY and CDR2 SMNVEV (reference sequence). The chain's CDR3 is CDSTKVGVFGNQPQHF. The CDR3 DNA follows: TGTGACAGCACCAAAGTCGGGGTTTTTGGCAATCAGCCCCAGCATTTT.

This clonotype was counted many times. This chain uses TRBV12-3 or TRBV12-4 with TRBJ2-7; D gene uncertain. V was shortened by 5 bases and J by 2 bases, with 13 bases between the two germline ends. The CDR3 has 14 amino acids. CDR3 sequence (DNA): TGTGCCAGCAGTGCCTCCGTACAGCCCTACGAGCAGTACGTC. It yields the protein CASSASVQPYEQYV.

This clonotype was counted ten times or more. V gene TRBV7-9 combines with J gene TRBJ1-2, with 11 bases fitting TRBD1. The germline V gene encodes CDR1 SEHNR and CDR2 FQNEAQ (reference sequence). This CDR3 is built from 15 residues. V lost 6 bases and J lost 6; bases outside the gene matches: 9. The CDR3 nucleotides read TGTGCCAGCAGACTTTGGACAGGGGGCTCTCATGGCTACACCTTC. This codes for CASRLWTGGSHGYTF.

In its sample, this clonotype was seen many times. The genes are TRBV6-2 or TRBV6-3 and TRBJ1-5; no definite D call. The CDR3 length is 14 residues. V was trimmed by 2 bases and J by 0 bases, leaving 5 bases between them. The germline V gene encodes CDR1 MNHEY and CDR2 SVGEGT. Written as DNA, the CDR3 is TGTGCCAGCAGTTACGGGTCTAGCAATCAGCCCCAGCATTTT. This codes for CASSYGSSNQPQHF.

A remark on this clonotype: This may be a read error, as it is one base from a much larger clone. The chain uses TRBV7-7 and TRBJ1-2; no firm D call. Germline V gene lookup returns CDR1 SSHAT and CDR2 FNYEAQ (reference sequence). The CDR3 runs to 17 residues. The CDR3 region is CASSESNKCRKTYGCTF. The CDR3 DNA reads as TGTGCCAGCAGCGAATCAAATAAGTGCCGAAAGACCTATGGCTGCACCTTC.

As for this clonotype: With a much larger clone just one base away, this may be a read error. A read error is likely, as this CDR3 ends without the conserved phenylalanine or tryptophan. The genes are TRBV30 and TRBJ2-1; 10 nucleotides agree with TRBD2. J lost 0 bases, V lost 0 bases, and 17 bases had no gene match. The germline gives CDR1 GTSNPN, CDR2 SVGIG (reference sequence). This CDR3 comprises 21 residues. In DNA, the CDR3 is TGTGCCTGGAGTGTAGGGCTAACTAGCGGGACCTCTATTAGCTCCTACAATGAGCAGTTCATC. Residues: CAWSVGLTSGTSISSYNEQFI.

As for this clonotype: Given a much more abundant clone one base away, this may be a read error. V is TRBV4-1 and J is TRBJ2-7, with D perhaps given as TRBD1 or TRBD2 (5 bases each). CDR3 length equals 15 residues. Trimming stripped 4 bases from V and 4 bases from J, with 17 bases between. Germline CDR1 reads MGHRA; CDR2 reads YSYEKL. CDR3 sequence (DNA): TGCGCCAGCAGCCGAGACGGGACGGGGTATTACGAGCAGTACTTC. Amino acids: CASSRDGTGYYEQYF.

Comment on this clonotype: A much more abundant neighbour one base away suggests this may be a read error. V and J are TRBV5-6 and TRBJ2-7, with 8 bases matching TRBD2. CDR1 and CDR2 from the germline V gene are SGHDT and YYEEEE. This CDR3 has 12 amino acids. This CDR3 reads CASSRGGYKQYF. CDR3 coding DNA: TGTGCCAGCAGTCGGGGGGGCTACAAGCAGTACTTC.

For this clonotype: A clone one base away is much larger, so this may be a read error. V and J are TRBV12-3 or TRBV12-4 and TRBJ2-4; tentatively, D is TRBD1 (6 bases). Matching the DNA end better, TRBJ1-2 makes the J call doubtful. The CDR3 loop spans 13 amino acids. The CDR3 loop is CASGGGGAEGYTF. In nucleotides, the CDR3 is TGTGCCAGCGGGGGAGGGGGGGCAGAAGGCTACACCTTC.

There are many counts of this clonotype. The V gene is TRBV2, the J gene TRBJ1-1, with a tentative D call TRBD1 (5 bases). The germline V gene encodes CDR1 SNHLY and CDR2 FYNNEI. There are 19 residues in the CDR3. Trimming removed 1 base from V and 1 base from J, with 22 bases in between. This CDR3 reads CASSEVFGTSKSPNTEAFF. The CDR3 DNA sequence: TGTGCCAGCAGTGAAGTTTTTGGGACCAGCAAGTCCCCGAACACTGAAGCTTTCTTT.

This clonotype appeared many times. The rearrangement links TRBV11-2 to TRBJ2-7; D possibly corresponds to TRBD2 (6 bases). Germline lookup yields CDR1 SGHAT and CDR2 FQNNGV. Deletions cut 4 bases from V and 3 bases from J, with 25 bases between. The CDR3 has 18 amino acids. The DNA of the CDR3 is TGTGCCAGCAGCTGGGCAGGCGGGGACCAGACTAGTATCTACGAGCAGTACTTC. Its translation is CASSWAGGDQTSIYEQYF. The variable domain in full, with the rest retrieved from reference TRBV11-2 and TRBJ2-7, is EAGVAQSPRYKIIEKRQSVAFWCNPISGHATLYWYQQILGQGPKLLIQFQNNGVVDDSQLPKDRFSAERLKGVDSTLKIQPAKLEDSAVYLCASSWAGGDQTSIYEQYFGPGTRLTVT.

This clonotype was found many times. The J gene is TRBJ2-5, the V gene TRBV7-3, with D tentatively TRBD1 or TRBD2 (5 bases each). Germline CDR1 reads SGHTA; CDR2 reads FQGTGA. The CDR3 spans 13 residues. V was clipped by 1 base and J by 4 bases, with 7 bases between them. The CDR3 nucleotides read TGTGCCAGCAGCTTAAAGAGGGGAGAGACCCAGTACTTC. Its translation: CASSLKRGETQYF.

This clonotype was counted many times. The chain combines TRBV9 with TRBJ1-1; D is uncertain. In germline, CDR1 is SGDLS, CDR2 YYNGEE. The length of the CDR3 is 14 residues. Trimming removed 3 bases at V and 1 base at J, with 10 bases between. CDR3 nucleotide sequence: TGTGCCAGCAGCGCCCGTGTTGGGAACACTGAAGCTTTCTTT. This sequence encodes CASSARVGNTEAFF.

The V call is TRBV27, the J call TRBJ2-7; 7 nucleotides line up with TRBD2. V dropped 5 bases and J dropped 4; count of bases not matched to a gene: 11. The germline CDR1 and CDR2 sequences are MNHEY and SMNVEV (reference sequence). The CDR3 is made up of 15 amino acids. The CDR3 DNA sequence: TGTGCCAGCAGTACTCTAGCGGTGCTCCGGTACGAGCAGTACTTC. Translating it yields CASSTLAVLRYEQYF.

The chain employs TRBV5-1 and TRBJ2-3, with 7 bases fitting TRBD1. The CDR3 runs to 15 residues. The trim removed 4 bases at V and 2 bases at J, leaving 7 bases unmatched. Per the germline V gene, CDR1 is SGHRS and CDR2 is YFSETQ. The CDR3 region is CASSLGDRATDTQYF. CDR3 DNA: TGCGCCAGCAGCCTGGGGGACAGAGCCACAGATACGCAGTATTTT.

This clonotype was seen more than once but under ten times. The chain is built from TRBV3-2 and TRBJ2-1; TRBD2 is taken as the D call from the table, unchecked against the DNA. TRBV3-2 is classified as a pseudogene. The CDR3 runs to 13 residues. The CDR3 coding sequence is TGTGCCAGCAGCCAAGGAGGGATCAGTGAGCAGTTCTTC. It specifies CASSQGGISEQFF.

Ten or more counts support this clonotype. The genes are TRBV30 and TRBJ1-3; 7 nucleotides align to TRBD1. J gave up 0 bases and V 4 bases, and 12 bases lay outside the gene matches. CDR1 GTSNPN and CDR2 SVGIG come from the germline V gene (reference sequence). This CDR3 comprises 17 residues. DNA of the CDR3: TGTGCCTGGAAGAGTGGCGGGACAGCGACCTCTGGAAACACCATATATTTT. This translates into CAWKSGGTATSGNTIYF.